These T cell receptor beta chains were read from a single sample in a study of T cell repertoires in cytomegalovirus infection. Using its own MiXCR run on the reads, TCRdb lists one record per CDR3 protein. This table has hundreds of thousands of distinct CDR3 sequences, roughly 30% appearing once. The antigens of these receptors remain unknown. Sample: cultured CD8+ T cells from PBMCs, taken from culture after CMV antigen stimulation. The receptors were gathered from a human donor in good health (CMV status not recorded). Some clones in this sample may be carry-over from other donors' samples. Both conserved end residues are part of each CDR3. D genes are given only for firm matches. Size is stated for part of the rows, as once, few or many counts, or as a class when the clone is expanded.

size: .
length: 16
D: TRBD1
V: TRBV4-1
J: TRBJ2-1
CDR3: CASSQDEGTGSNEQFF
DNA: TGCGCCAGCAGCCAAGATGAAGGGACAGGGAGCAATGAGCAGTTCTTC

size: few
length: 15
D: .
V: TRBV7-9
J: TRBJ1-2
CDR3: CASSFDLRQNYGYTF
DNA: TGTGCCAGCAGCTTCGATCTGAGACAGAACTATGGCTACACCTTC

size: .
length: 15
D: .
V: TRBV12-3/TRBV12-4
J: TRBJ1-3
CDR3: CVSNGATLSGNTIYF
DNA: TGTGTCAGCAATGGGGCTACTCTCTCTGGAAACACCATATATTTT

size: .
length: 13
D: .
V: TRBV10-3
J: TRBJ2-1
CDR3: CAINEYSYNEQFF
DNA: TGTGCCATCAATGAGTACAGTTACAATGAGCAGTTCTTC

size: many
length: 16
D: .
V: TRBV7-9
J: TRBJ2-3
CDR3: CASSPRETESTDTQYF
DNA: TGTGCCAGCAGCCCACGGGAGACAGAGAGCACAGATACGCAGTATTTT

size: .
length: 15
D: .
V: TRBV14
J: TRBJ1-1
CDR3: CASSQEDREYTEAFF
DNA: TGTGCCAGCAGCCAAGAAGATAGGGAGTACACTGAAGCTTTCTTT

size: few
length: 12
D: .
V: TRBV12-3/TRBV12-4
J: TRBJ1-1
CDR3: CASRINGVEAFF
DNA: TGTGCCAGCCGCATCAACGGGGTAGAAGCTTTCTTT

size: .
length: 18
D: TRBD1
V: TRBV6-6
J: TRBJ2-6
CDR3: CASSPLDRGTSGANVLTF
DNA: TGTGCCAGCAGCCCCCTGGACAGGGGAACCTCTGGGGCCAACGTCCTGACTTTC

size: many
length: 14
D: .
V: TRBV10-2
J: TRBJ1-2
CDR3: CAAGGQGLNYGYTF
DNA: TGCGCCGCCGGGGGGCAGGGTCTTAACTATGGCTACACCTTC

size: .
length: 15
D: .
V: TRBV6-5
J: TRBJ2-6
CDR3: CASHDRYSGASVLTF
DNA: TGTGCCAGCCACGACCGTTACTCTGGGGCCAGCGTCCTGACTTTC

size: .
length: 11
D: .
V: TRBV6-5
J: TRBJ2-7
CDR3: CATGLLREQYF
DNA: TGTGCCACAGGTCTCCTCAGGGAGCAGTACTTC

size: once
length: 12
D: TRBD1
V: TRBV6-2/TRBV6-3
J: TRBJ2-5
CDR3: CASSYSGQDQYF
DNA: TGTGCCAGCAGTTACTCGGGACAGGACCAGTACTTC

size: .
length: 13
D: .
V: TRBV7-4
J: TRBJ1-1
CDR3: CASSLEFSSEAFF
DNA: TGTGCCAGCAGCTTAGAGTTTTCGTCTGAAGCTTTCTTT

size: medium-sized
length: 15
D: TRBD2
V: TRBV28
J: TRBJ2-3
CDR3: CASSLYLAGEDTQYF
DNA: TGTGCCAGCAGTTTATACCTAGCGGGGGAGGATACGCAGTATTTT

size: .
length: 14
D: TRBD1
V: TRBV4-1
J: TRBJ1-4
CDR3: CASSHRQGDEKLFF
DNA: TGCGCCAGCAGCCATCGACAGGGTGATGAAAAACTGTTTTTT

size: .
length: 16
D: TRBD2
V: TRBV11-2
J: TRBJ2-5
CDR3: CASSSRGGPTPWTQYF
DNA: TGTGCCAGCAGCTCCCGGGGGGGCCCGACCCCTTGGACCCAGTACTTC

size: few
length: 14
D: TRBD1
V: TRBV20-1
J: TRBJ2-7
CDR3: CSASRRQGAYEQYF
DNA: TGCAGTGCTAGCAGACGACAGGGGGCCTACGAGCAGTACTTC

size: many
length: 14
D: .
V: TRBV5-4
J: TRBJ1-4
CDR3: CASSFGQINEKLFF
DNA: TGTGCCAGCAGCTTCGGACAGATTAATGAAAAACTGTTTTTT

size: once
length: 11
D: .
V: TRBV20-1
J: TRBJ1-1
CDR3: CSARLGLEAFF
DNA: TGCAGTGCTAGACTGGGCCTTGAAGCTTTCTTT

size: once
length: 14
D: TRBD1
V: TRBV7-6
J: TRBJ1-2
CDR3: CASSPGTGDHGYTF
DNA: TGTGCCAGCAGCCCAGGGACAGGAGACCATGGCTACACCTTC

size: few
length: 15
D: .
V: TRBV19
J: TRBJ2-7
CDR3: CASSNPLRTGYEQYF
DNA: TGTGCCAGTAGCAACCCTCTACGGACGGGCTACGAGCAGTACTTC

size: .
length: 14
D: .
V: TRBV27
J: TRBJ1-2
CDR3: CASRAGVSDYGYTF
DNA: TGTGCCAGCAGAGCAGGGGTTTCGGACTATGGCTACACCTTC

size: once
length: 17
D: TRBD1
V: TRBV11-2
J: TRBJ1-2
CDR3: CASSLDLTAGTVYGYTF
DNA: TGTGCCAGCAGCTTAGATCTCACGGCAGGGACAGTCTATGGCTACACCTTC

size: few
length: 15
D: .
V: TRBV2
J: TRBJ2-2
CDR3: CASTNPRTRTGELFF
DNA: TGTGCCAGCACCAACCCCCGGACGCGCACCGGGGAGCTGTTTTTT

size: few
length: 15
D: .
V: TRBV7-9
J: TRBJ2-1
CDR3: CASSSAGTPHQEQFF
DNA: TGTGCCAGCAGCTCCGCCGGGACACCACATCAAGAGCAGTTCTTC

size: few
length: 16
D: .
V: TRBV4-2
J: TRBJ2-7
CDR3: CASSQPLGGSPYEQYF
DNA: TGTGCCAGCAGCCAACCCCTAGGGGGGTCCCCCTACGAGCAGTACTTC

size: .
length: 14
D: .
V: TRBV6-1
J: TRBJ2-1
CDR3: CASSWTASYNEQFF
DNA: TGTGCCAGCAGTTGGACAGCCTCCTACAATGAGCAGTTCTTC

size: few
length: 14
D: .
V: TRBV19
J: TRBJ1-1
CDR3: CASSPSGRDTEAFF
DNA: TGTGCCAGTAGCCCCTCCGGGCGGGACACTGAAGCTTTCTTT

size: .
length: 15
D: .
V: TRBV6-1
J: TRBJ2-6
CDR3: CASGRMVSGANVLTF
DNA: TGTGCCAGCGGCCGGATGGTGTCTGGGGCCAACGTCCTGACTTTC

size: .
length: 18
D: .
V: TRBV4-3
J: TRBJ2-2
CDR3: CASSQDDLYSGNTGELFF
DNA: TGCGCCAGCAGCCAAGATGATCTTTACAGTGGGAACACCGGGGAGCTGTTTTTT

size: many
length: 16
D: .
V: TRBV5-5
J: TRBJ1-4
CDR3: CASSQYTGSTNEKLFF
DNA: TGTGCCAGCAGCCAATATACAGGGTCAACTAATGAAAAACTGTTTTTT

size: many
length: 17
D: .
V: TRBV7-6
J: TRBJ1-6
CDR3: CASRPGTPGSYNSPLHF
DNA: TGTGCCAGCAGACCCGGGACTCCAGGCTCCTATAATTCACCCCTCCACTTT

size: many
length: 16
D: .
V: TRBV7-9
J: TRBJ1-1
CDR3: CASSLGPRGRGEGAFF
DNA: TGTGCCAGCAGCTTAGGCCCACGGGGAAGGGGAGAAGGAGCTTTCTTT

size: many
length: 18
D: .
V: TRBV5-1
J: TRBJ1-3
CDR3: CASSLRSRTEYSGNTIYF
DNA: TGCGCCAGCAGCTTGAGATCCCGGACGGAGTACTCTGGAAACACCATATATTTT

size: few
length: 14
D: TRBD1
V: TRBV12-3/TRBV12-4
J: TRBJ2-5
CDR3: CASRTTGWLETQYF
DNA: TGTGCCAGCAGGACGACAGGGTGGCTGGAGACCCAGTACTTC

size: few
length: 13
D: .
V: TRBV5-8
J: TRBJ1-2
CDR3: CASSLEDFYGYTF
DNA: TGTGCCAGCAGCTTGGAAGATTTCTATGGCTACACCTTC

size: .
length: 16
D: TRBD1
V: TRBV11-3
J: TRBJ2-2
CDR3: CASSPRTGGNTGELFF
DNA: TGTGCCAGCAGCCCCCGCACAGGGGGAAACACCGGGGAGCTGTTTTTT

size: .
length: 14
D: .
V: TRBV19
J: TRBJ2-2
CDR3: CASSINVNTGELFF
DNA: TGTGCCAGTAGTATAAACGTAAACACCGGGGAGCTGTTTTTT

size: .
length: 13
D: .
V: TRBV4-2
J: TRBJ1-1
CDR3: CASSQEEGPEAFF
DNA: TGTGCCAGCAGTCAGGAAGAGGGGCCTGAAGCTTTCTTT

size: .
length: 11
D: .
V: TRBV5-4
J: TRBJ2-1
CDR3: CASSSPTEQFF
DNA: TGTGCCAGCAGCTCCCCGACTGAGCAGTTCTTC

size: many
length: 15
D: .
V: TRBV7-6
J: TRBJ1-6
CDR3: CASSLVDLNNSPLHF
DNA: TGTGCCAGCAGCTTAGTAGACTTGAATAATTCACCCCTCCACTTT

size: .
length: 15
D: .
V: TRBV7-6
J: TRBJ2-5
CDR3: CASSLLGLGRETQYF
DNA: TGTGCCAGCAGCTTACTTGGACTCGGTCGGGAGACCCAGTACTTC

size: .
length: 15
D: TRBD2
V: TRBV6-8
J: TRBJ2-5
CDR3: CASRISGGLGETQYF
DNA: TGTGCCAGCAGGATTAGCGGGGGCTTGGGGGAGACCCAGTACTTC

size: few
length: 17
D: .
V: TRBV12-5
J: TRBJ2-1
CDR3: CASGLTPGGPLYNEQFF
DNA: TGTGCTAGTGGTTTGACCCCAGGAGGCCCCCTATACAATGAGCAGTTCTTC

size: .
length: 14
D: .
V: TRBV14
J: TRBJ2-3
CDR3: CASSHNEGPDTQYF
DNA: TGTGCCAGCAGCCATAATGAGGGCCCAGATACGCAGTATTTT

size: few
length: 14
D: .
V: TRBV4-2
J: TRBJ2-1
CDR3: CASSHLNQEDEQFF
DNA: TGTGCCAGCAGCCACTTAAACCAGGAGGATGAGCAGTTCTTC

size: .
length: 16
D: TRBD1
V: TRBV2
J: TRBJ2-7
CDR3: CASSDWGQKNAYEQYF
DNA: TGTGCCAGCAGTGACTGGGGACAGAAAAACGCCTACGAGCAGTACTTC

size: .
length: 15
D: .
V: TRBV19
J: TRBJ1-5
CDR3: CASSPEQGAGQPQHF
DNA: TGTGCCAGTAGTCCGGAACAGGGTGCCGGCCAGCCCCAGCATTTT

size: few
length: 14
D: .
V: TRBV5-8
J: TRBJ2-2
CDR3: CASSWRQITGELFF
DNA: TGTGCCAGCAGCTGGAGACAGATCACCGGGGAGCTGTTTTTT

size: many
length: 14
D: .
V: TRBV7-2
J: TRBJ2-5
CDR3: CASSLELATETQYF
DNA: TGTGCCAGCAGCTTAGAACTAGCTACCGAGACCCAGTACTTC

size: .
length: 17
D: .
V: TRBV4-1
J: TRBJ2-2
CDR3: CASSQFRKNANTGELFF
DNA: TGCGCCAGCAGCCAATTTAGGAAAAATGCGAACACCGGGGAGCTGTTTTTT